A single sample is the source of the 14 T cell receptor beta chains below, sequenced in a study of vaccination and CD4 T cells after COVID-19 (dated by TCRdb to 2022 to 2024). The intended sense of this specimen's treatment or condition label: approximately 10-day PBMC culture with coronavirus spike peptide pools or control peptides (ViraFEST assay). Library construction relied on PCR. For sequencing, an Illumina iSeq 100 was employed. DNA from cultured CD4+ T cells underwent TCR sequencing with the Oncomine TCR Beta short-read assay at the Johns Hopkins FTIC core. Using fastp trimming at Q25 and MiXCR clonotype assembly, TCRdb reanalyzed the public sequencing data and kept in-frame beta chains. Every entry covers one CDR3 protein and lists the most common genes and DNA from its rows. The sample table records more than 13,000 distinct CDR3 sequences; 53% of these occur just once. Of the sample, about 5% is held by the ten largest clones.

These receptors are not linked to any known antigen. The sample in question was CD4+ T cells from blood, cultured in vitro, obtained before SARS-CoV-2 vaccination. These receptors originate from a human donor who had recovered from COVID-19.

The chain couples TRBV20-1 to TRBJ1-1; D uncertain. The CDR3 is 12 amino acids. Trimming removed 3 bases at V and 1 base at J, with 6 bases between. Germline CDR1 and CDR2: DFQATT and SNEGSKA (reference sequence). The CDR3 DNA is TGCAGTGCTAGCCCGGAGAACACTGAAGCTTTCTTT. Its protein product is CSASPENTEAFF.

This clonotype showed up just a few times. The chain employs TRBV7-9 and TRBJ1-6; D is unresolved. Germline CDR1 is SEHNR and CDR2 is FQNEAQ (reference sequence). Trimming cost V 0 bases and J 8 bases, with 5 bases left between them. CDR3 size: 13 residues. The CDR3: CASSLARDSPLHF. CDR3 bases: TGTGCCAGCAGCTTAGCGCGGGATTCACCCCTCCACTTT.

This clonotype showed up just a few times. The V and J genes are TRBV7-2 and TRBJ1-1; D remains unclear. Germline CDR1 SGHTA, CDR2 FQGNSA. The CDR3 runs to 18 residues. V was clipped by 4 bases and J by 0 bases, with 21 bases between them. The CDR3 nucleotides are TGTGCCAGCAGCTCCGCCATCCGATGGGCAGGTATGAACACTGAAGCTTTCTTT. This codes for CASSSAIRWAGMNTEAFF.

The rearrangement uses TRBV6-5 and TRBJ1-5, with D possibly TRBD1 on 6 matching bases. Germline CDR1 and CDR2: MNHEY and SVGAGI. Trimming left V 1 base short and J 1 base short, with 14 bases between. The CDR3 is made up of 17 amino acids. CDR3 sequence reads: CASSYYGGQGSNQPQHF. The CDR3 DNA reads TGTGCCAGCAGTTACTACGGGGGGCAGGGCAGCAATCAGCCCCAGCATTTT.

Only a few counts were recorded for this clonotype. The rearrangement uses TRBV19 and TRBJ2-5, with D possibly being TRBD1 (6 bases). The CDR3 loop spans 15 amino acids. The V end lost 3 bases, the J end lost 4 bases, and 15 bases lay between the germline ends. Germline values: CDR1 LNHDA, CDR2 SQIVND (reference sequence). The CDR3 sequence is CASSIARGEGETQYF. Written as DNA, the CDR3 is TGTGCCAGTAGTATCGCCAGGGGAGAGGGAGAGACCCAGTACTTC.

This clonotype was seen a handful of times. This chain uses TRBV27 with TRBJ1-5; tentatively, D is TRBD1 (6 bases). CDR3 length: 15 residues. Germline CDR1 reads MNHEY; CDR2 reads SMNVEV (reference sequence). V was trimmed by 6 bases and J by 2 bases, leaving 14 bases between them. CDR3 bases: TGTGCCAGCAGACCAGGGGTAATGGGCAATCAGCCCCAGCATTTT. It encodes CASRPGVMGNQPQHF.

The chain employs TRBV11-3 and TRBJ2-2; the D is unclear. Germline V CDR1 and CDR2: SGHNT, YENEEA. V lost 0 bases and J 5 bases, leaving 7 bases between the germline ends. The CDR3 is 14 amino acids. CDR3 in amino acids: CASSLEAKTGELFF. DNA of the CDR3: TGTGCCAGCAGCTTAGAGGCTAAAACCGGGGAGCTGTTTTTT.

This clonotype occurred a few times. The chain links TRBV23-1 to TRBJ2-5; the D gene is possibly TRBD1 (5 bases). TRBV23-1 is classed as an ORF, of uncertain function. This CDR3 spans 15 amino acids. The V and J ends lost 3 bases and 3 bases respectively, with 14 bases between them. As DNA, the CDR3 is TGCGCCAGCAGTCATCGTTTAGTAGGGGAAGAGACCCAGTACTTC. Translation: CASSHRLVGEETQYF.

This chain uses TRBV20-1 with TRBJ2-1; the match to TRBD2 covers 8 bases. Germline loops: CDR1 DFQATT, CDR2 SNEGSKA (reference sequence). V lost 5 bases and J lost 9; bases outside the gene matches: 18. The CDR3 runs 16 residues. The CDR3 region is CSAWTSGTSTSGEQFF. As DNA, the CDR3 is TGCAGTGCTTGGACCTCCGGGACTAGTACTTCGGGTGAGCAGTTCTTC.

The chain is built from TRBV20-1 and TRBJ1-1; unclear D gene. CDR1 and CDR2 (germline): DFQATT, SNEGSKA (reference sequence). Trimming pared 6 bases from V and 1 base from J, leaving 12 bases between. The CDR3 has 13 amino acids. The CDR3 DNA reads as TGCAGTGCCATTGGCCCCGGGAACACTGAAGCTTTCTTT. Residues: CSAIGPGNTEAFF.

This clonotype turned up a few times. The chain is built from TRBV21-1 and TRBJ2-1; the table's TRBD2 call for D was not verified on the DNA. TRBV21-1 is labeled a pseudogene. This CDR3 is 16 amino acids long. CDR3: CASSFYSGSTGNEQFF. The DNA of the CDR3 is TGTGCCAGCAGTTTCTATAGCGGGAGTACCGGGAATGAGCAGTTCTTC.

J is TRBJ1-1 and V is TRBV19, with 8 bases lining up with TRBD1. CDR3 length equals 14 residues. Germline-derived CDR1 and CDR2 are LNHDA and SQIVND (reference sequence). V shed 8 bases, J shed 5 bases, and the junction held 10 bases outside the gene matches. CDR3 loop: CASRTDRAWTEAFF. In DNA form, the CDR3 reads TGTGCCAGTCGGACGGACAGGGCTTGGACTGAAGCTTTCTTT.

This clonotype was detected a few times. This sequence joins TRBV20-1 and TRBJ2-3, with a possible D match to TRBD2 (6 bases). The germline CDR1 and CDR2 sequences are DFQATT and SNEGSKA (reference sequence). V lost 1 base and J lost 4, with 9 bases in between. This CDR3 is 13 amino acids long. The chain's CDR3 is CSARVGSPDTQYF. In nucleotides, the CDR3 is TGCAGTGCTAGAGTCGGGAGCCCAGATACGCAGTATTTT.

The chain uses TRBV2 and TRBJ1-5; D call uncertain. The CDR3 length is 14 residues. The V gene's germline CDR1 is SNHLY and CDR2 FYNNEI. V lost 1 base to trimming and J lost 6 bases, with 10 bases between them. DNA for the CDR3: TGTGCCAGCAGTGAAGTAAATACCGGTCAGCCCCAGCATTTT. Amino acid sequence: CASSEVNTGQPQHF.